This T cell receptor (beta chain) was sequenced during a study of blood T cell repertoires in COVID-19. Overall study context: The samples span acute and convalescent COVID-19 from the United States, Italy and Spain. PBMCs, B-cell-depleted T cells, or T cells provided the cDNA or gDNA that made up the material.

In the authors' methods: Estimation of nucleated cell counts relied on the amplification of reference gene primers. Profiled with immunoSEQ multiplex PCR; TCRdb holds only in-frame clones, not every one. V and J calls and clone size are as listed in that table; D and trimming were resolved from the DNA. The sample lists 300,000 or so clones, about nine tenths occurring once. The CDR3 has 14 residues. Germline values: CDR1 SGHAT, CDR2 FQNNGV. V lost 5 bases and J lost 7, with 17 bases in between. J is TRBJ1-1 and V is TRBV11-2, with D possibly being TRBD1 (6 bases). Material for sequencing was peripheral blood. This clonotype was obtained from a man between 50 and 59 years old with active or convalescent COVID-19. The CDR3 nucleotides are TGTGCCAGCAGCCTTAACTACAGGGCTGATGAAGCTTTCTTT. Protein product: CASSLNYRADEAFF.